The present TCR beta chain was sequenced within a study of regulatory T cells in long-lasting Graves disease. Study-level points and caveats: TCR diversity was lower in persistent Graves' patients than in newly diagnosed ones.

With 6 bases clipped from V and 0 bases from J, the junction kept 7 bases outside the gene matches. CDR1 is SNHLY, CDR2 FYNNEI, per germline. The CDR3 loop spans 16 amino acids. Time point noted: newly diagnosed GD, antithyroid drugs for less than 3 months. From RNA extracted from PBMCs, the TCR library was made. Sequencing libraries for TCR beta were prepared with iRepertoire HTBI primers and Arm-PCR of CDR3 regions. Each CDR3 protein is one row after TCRdb ran MiXCR on the multiplex PCR reads. Of some 410,000 distinct CDR3 sequences listed, about a sixth are singletons. This clonotype was counted many times. The antigen is unknown. The data were also submitted as part of a second study, on T cells in Graves' hyperthyroidism and ophthalmopathy.

The V call is TRBV2, the J call TRBJ1-4, with 7 bases fitting TRBD1. This TCR came from a woman in her twenties or thirties with Graves disease. The specimen was peripheral blood mononuclear cells (PBMCs), collected at new diagnosis, from a patient treated with antithyroid drugs. CDR3 bases: TGTGCCAGCAGCACCGACAGGGCCGCAACTAATGAAAAACTGTTTTTT. This sequence encodes CASSTDRAATNEKLFF. The whole variable domain, filled in from reference TRBV2 and TRBJ1-4, reads EPEVTQTPSHQVTQMGQEVILRCVPISNHLYFYWYRQILGQKVEFLVSFYNNEISEKSEIFDDQFSVERPDGSNFTLKIRSTKLEDSAMYFCASSTDRAATNEKLFFGSGTQLSVL.